This TCR beta chain is drawn from a study of OX40 agonist ivuxolimab in advanced cancers. The V and J ends lost 4 bases and 0 bases respectively, with 7 bases between them. Per the germline V gene, CDR1 is MGHRA and CDR2 is YSYEKL. The CDR3 length is 13 residues. The protocol was immunoSEQ multiplex PCR, while the TCRdb copy is restricted to in-frame clones and leaves out a portion. This table holds roughly 110,000 clones, 90% found once. This clone appeared once. This material consisted of CD4+ or CD8+ T cells sorted from blood, taken in a trial of the OX40 agonist ivuxolimab. The chain links TRBV4-1 to TRBJ2-7; no definite D call. This TCR was recovered from an adult with an advanced solid tumor such as melanoma, head and neck, liver or kidney cancer. In nucleotides, the CDR3 is TGCGCCAGCAGCCCCAGCACCTCCTACGAGCAGTACTTC. Translated: CASSPSTSYEQYF.